The following is a TCR beta chain sequence with its context. This sample was taken from a study of blood T cells in healthy people across ages. In germline, CDR1 is SNHLY, CDR2 FYNNEI. Trimming shortened V by 7 bases and J by 1 base, and 8 bases separated the two germline ends. The CDR3 runs to 14 residues. A J-beta primer mix and a sample-barcoded 5' primer were used in a second PCR of roughly 6 to 12 cycles. TCRdb reprocessed the 5' RACE reads via MiXCR and lists one record per CDR3 protein. The table lists some 790,000 distinct CDR3 sequences, under 35% of them singletons. No fewer than 6 micrograms of total RNA were isolated from every sample.

This rearrangement joins TRBV2 to TRBJ2-6; no firm D call. The sample taken for sequencing was blood. The receptor's source is a woman aged 80 or over in good health. CDR3 amino acids: CASKTESGANVLTF. The DNA of the CDR3 is TGTGCCAGCAAAACGGAGTCTGGGGCCAACGTCCTGACTTTC.